In this sample, the clone carrying this TCR beta chain turned up a few times. What it binds is not known. TCRdb analysed the 5' RACE reads with MiXCR anew, one entry per CDR3 protein. The table records 500,000 to 550,000 distinct CDR3 sequences, more than 20% of them present only once. The CDR3 has 14 residues. The germline gives CDR1 SGHRS, CDR2 YFSETQ. V was cut by 4 bases and J by 0 bases, with 8 bases left in between. The record originates from a study of identical twins. General study points: Insertions ran lower in abundant cord blood beta clonotypes, though not in memory repertoires.

These data were also reused for a study on yellow fever vaccine responses in identical twins.

This receptor was taken from a woman younger than 35 in good health. The specimen was CD4+ T cells sorted from blood. The rearrangement joins TRBV5-1 to TRBJ1-3; D not resolved. The CDR3 region is CASSADGSGNTIYF. The CDR3 DNA follows: TGCGCCAGCAGCGCGGACGGCTCTGGAAACACCATATATTTT.